The entry below describes one TCR beta chain. What it binds is unknown. The data were taken from a study of cytomegalovirus exposure and HLA in healthy donors. Study overall: The 100 to 150 validation repertoires and the roughly 680 first-cohort repertoires shared a platform, a later analysis reported. Findings and limits, study-wide: Subsequent analysis revealed that first-cohort TCR clusters tended to co-occur in the approximately 120 validation repertoires. The investigators catalogued some 160 TCR beta chains as cytomegalovirus-associated.

These donors were members of the approximately 120-subject validation cohort, a group separate from the approximately 640-subject first cohort. Using immunoSEQ multiplex PCR, the repertoire was profiled, and TCRdb retains in-frame clones only, with some absent. This sample has approximately 70,000 clones; approximately 94% occur once, and the top ten carry roughly 0.94%. Germline V CDR1 and CDR2: SEHNR, FQNEAQ (reference sequence). The V and J ends lost 5 bases and 1 base, in that order; junction bases with no gene match: 6. The CDR3 spans 16 residues. The TCR sequence derives from a woman aged 18-35 years in good health and CMV-seronegative. The gene calls are TRBV7-9 and TRBJ1-1; 11 bases align to TRBD1. The sequencing input was PBMCs. This chain's CDR3 is CASSTRDRGKNTEAFF. CDR3 DNA sequence: TGTGCCAGCAGCACTCGGGACAGGGGGAAGAACACTGAAGCTTTCTTT.